The rows below give T cell receptor beta chains drawn from one sample of a study of PD-1 blockade in classical Hodgkin lymphoma. The protocol was immunoSEQ multiplex PCR, while the TCRdb copy is restricted to in-frame clones and leaves out a portion. The sample has approximately 22,000 clones; about 80% are singletons. The material was peripheral blood mononuclear cells (PBMCs), obtained before the fourth cycle of nivolumab. The receptors were sampled from a human donor with classical Hodgkin lymphoma. Each CDR3 is given with its conserved first and last residue. D genes are given only for firm matches. The size field is filled for only some rows; it gives once, few, many or a size class.

TRBV11-2	TRBD1	few	TRBJ2-7	CASSLDLGQGTYEQYF	TGTGCCAGCAGCTTAGATCTGGGACAGGGAACCTACGAGCAGTACTTC
TRBV19	NA	NA	TRBJ2-4	CASSKGDVKNIQYF	TGTGCCAGTAGCAAAGGGGACGTCAAAAACATTCAGTACTTC
TRBV7-9	TRBD1	NA	TRBJ2-1	CASSNGQGAGSYNEQFF	TGTGCCAGCAGCAACGGTCAGGGGGCTGGCTCCTACAATGAGCAGTTCTTC
TRBV7-9	TRBD2	NA	TRBJ2-5	CASSFLAGEETQYF	TGTGCCAGCAGCTTTCTAGCGGGGGAAGAGACCCAGTACTTC
TRBV29-1	NA	NA	TRBJ1-2	CSVLDTTIRYGYTF	TGCAGCGTTCTTGACACGACGATCCGTTATGGCTACACCTTC
TRBV15	NA	NA	TRBJ2-5	CATSRAGESETQYF	TGTGCCACCAGCAGAGCTGGGGAATCGGAGACCCAGTACTTC
TRBV9	NA	NA	TRBJ2-1	CASSVEGGTYNEQFF	TGTGCCAGCAGCGTAGAGGGGGGGACCTACAATGAGCAGTTCTTC
TRBV6-1	TRBD2	few	TRBJ2-3	CASSVLAGGTDTQYF	TGTGCCAGCAGTGTCCTAGCGGGAGGCACAGATACGCAGTATTTT
TRBV4-3	TRBD1	NA	TRBJ1-6	CASSRGTGDSPLHF	TGCGCCAGCAGCCGGGGGACAGGGGACTCACCCCTCCACTTT
TRBV28	NA	NA	TRBJ2-5	CASSSSAAGQETQYF	TGTGCCAGCAGTTCTAGTGCGGCGGGGCAAGAGACCCAGTACTTC
TRBV2	NA	NA	TRBJ2-5	CASSIPIGEQYF	TGTGCCAGCAGTATCCCTATAGGGGAGCAGTACTTC
TRBV5-1	TRBD1	once	TRBJ2-5	CASSVGQPLGETQYF	TGCGCCAGCAGCGTGGGACAGCCCTTGGGGGAGACCCAGTACTTC
TRBV19	TRBD1	NA	TRBJ2-7	CASSTGTVPYEQYF	TGTGCCAGTAGTACCGGGACAGTTCCCTACGAGCAGTACTTC
TRBV7-7	NA	NA	TRBJ1-1	CASSLGGPEAFF	TGTGCCAGCAGCTTAGGGGGCCCTGAAGCTTTCTTT
TRBV5-5	TRBD1	NA	TRBJ2-2	CASSAQGAEWVYTGELFF	TGTGCCAGCAGCGCACAGGGGGCGGAGTGGGTTTACACCGGGGAGCTGTTTTTT
TRBV5-1	NA	NA	TRBJ2-7	CASSFTGYEQYF	TGCGCCAGCAGCTTCACAGGCTACGAGCAGTACTTC
TRBV28	NA	once	TRBJ1-5	CASSLLSAPQHF	TGTGCCAGCAGTTTATTAAGTGCGCCCCAGCATTTT
TRBV30	NA	NA	TRBJ2-7	CAWSISYEQYF	TGTGCCTGGAGTATCTCCTACGAGCAGTACTTC
TRBV6-6	NA	once	TRBJ2-1	CASRHPPPHNEQFF	TGTGCCAGCAGGCACCCCCCCCCTCACAATGAGCAGTTCTTC
TRBV30	NA	few	TRBJ1-1	CAWALAGIVSEAFF	TGTGCCTGGGCTCTTGCGGGCATCGTTAGTGAAGCTTTCTTT